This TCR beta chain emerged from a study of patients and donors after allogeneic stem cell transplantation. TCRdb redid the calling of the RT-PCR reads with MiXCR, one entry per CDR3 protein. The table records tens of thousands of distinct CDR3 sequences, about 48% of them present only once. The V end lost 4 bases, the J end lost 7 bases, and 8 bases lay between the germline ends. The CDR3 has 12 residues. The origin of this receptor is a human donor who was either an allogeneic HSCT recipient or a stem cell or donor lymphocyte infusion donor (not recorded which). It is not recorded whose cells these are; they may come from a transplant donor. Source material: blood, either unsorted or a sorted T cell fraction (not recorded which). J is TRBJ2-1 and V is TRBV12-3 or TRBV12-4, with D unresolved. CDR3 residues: CASSSLENEQFF. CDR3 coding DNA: TGTGCCAGCAGTTCCCTAGAGAATGAGCAGTTCTTC.